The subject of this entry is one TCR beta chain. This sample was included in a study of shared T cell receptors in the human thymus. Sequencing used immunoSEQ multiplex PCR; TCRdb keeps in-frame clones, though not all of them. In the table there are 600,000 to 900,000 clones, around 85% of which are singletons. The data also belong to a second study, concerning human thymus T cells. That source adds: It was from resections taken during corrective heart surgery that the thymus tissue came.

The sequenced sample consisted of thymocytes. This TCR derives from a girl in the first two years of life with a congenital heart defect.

This chain's CDR3 is CASFPGQGAVNYGYTF. The CDR3 nucleotides are TGTGCCAGCTTCCCGGGACAGGGGGCTGTTAACTATGGCTACACCTTC. The V gene is TRBV28, the J gene TRBJ1-2; 12 bases line up with TRBD1. This CDR3 contains 16 residues. Trimming cost V 8 bases and J 1 base; bases outside gene matches: 8. CDR1 is MDHEN and CDR2 is SYDVKM in the germline V gene.